There are a few counts of the clone carrying this TCR beta chain. Antigen specificity is unknown. They built TCR cDNA with 5'RACE template switching, a step that put in a universal primer site and UMIs. One entry per CDR3 protein results from TCRdb running MiXCR on the 5' RACE reads. The table records 200,000 to 300,000 distinct CDR3 sequences, over 6.5% of them present only once. This sample was included in a study of T cells after yellow fever vaccination. Study-wide findings and caveats: Post-booster repertoires again held most primary-vaccination clones (roughly 96% CD4, approximately 90% CD8).

The CDR3 spans 14 residues. Germline CDR1 DFQATT, CDR2 SNEGSKA (reference sequence). Trimming took 3 bases from V and 7 from J; bases not matched to a gene: 7. The clonotype originates from a man aged 25 to 45 who received the YFV17D yellow fever vaccine. The V and J genes are TRBV20-1 and TRBJ2-1, with 9 positions matching TRBD2. The sequences come from CD4+ T cells sorted from PBMCs, collected on the day of the yellow fever booster vaccination. This CDR3 is CSASYVSGRNEQFF. The CDR3 DNA follows: TGCAGTGCTAGTTACGTTAGCGGGAGAAATGAGCAGTTCTTC.